A selection of T cell receptor beta chains follows, all from one sample in a study of shared clonotypes between healthy human individuals. Produced via immunoSEQ multiplex PCR; TCRdb's table is partial and in-frame only. The repertoire includes nearly 1 million clones, 60% to 85% of them detected once, and about 1.5% sits in the top ten. Sequencing input: memory CD4+ T cells sorted from blood. Every receptor here comes from a man between 18 and 35 years old in good health. CDR3s include the opening cysteine and the closing phenylalanine or tryptophan. A D gene is named only where the DNA matches it firmly. Some rows have no size entry. The others give once, few or many, or a class for an expanded clone.

j_call clone_size v_call d_call cdr3_nt cdr3_aa
TRBJ1-2 - TRBV5-1 - TGCGCCAGCAGCTTGGCCCTTGGGGGGAATGGCTACACCTTC CASSLALGGNGYTF
TRBJ1-6 - TRBV19 - TGTGCCAGTAGTATAGCGGGGACGTATACCCCTAGCTCACCCCTCCACTTT CASSIAGTYTPSSPLHF
TRBJ2-3 - TRBV7-3 - TGTGCCAGCAGCCAACGCCCTACAGATACGCAGTATTTT CASSQRPTDTQYF
TRBJ2-7 - TRBV2 - TGTGCCAGCACTTATAACCAGGCCTACGAGCAGTACTTC CASTYNQAYEQYF
TRBJ1-3 once TRBV7-8 TRBD1 TGTGCCAGCAGCTTAGAGGGACAGCTAAACACCATATATTTT CASSLEGQLNTIYF
TRBJ1-2 - TRBV7-6 - TGTGCCAGCAGCTTAGTCGGCACCCTCACTAACTATGGCTACACCTTC CASSLVGTLTNYGYTF
TRBJ2-7 - TRBV27 TRBD2 TGTGCCAGCAGTCCCCGGGGGGGGCCCTACGAGCAGTACTTC CASSPRGGPYEQYF
TRBJ2-2 - TRBV4-1 TRBD2 TGCGCCAGCAGCCAAGTGGGAGGGGCCGGGGAGCTGTTTTTT CASSQVGGAGELFF
TRBJ2-3 few TRBV18 - TGTGCCAGCTCACCACCGGCAGGGGGGATCACAGATACGCAGTATTTT CASSPPAGGITDTQYF
TRBJ2-7 - TRBV5-1 - TGCGCCAGCAGCCGGGACTCATACTACGAGCAGTACTTC CASSRDSYYEQYF
TRBJ1-3 - TRBV7-2 - TGTGCCAGCAGCGGCGTGGACTCTGGAAACACCATATATTTT CASSGVDSGNTIYF
TRBJ1-2 once TRBV29-1 TRBD1 TGCAGCGTTCTCGAAGGGGGCCAGAACTATGGCTACACCTTC CSVLEGGQNYGYTF
TRBJ1-4 - TRBV2 - TGTGCCAGCAGGAACTTCGAAAAACTGTTTTTT CASRNFEKLFF
TRBJ2-3 - TRBV10-2 TRBD2 TGCGCCAGCAGTCAGCGGGGGGGCGGGACAGATACGCAGTATTTT CASSQRGGGTDTQYF
TRBJ2-4 - TRBV19 TRBD2 TGTGCCAGTAGTATGGGACTAGCCGAAAACATTCAGTACTTC CASSMGLAENIQYF